The sequence of this T cell receptor (beta chain) was determined in a study of beta chain features in type 1 diabetes. Overall study findings and caveats: Researchers cautioned that cDNA sequencing could over-represent cells with high TCR expression. Moderate but significant shortening of TCRB CDR3s was recorded in all four CD4+ subsets from Type 1 diabetes patients. Shorter templates may be favored by PCR, equally so in patients and controls.

With respect to this clone: Its target is unknown.

The ends lost 3 bases at V and 0 bases at J; junction bases unmatched: 5. The CDR3 contains 20 residues. CDR1 is SGHVS and CDR2 is FQNEAQ in the germline V gene. A single heparinised draw of about 120 mL on average was taken per donor. As every portion of the isolated RNA was reverse transcribed, the sequencing read expressed TCRB transcripts. Here immunoSEQ multiplex PCR was the method, and the copy in TCRdb shows in-frame clones only, minus some. The table shows 150,000 to 200,000 clones, with about 8.1% occurring only once. The chain is built from TRBV7-8 and TRBJ2-6, with 16 nucleotides matching TRBD2. This sequence was found in a woman under 30 with type 1 diabetes. Specimen: central memory CD4+ T cells from blood. The CDR3 region is CASSLGLAGGFPSGANVLTF. The CDR3 coding sequence is TGTGCCAGCAGCTTGGGACTAGCGGGGGGGTTTCCCTCTGGGGCCAACGTCCTGACTTTC.